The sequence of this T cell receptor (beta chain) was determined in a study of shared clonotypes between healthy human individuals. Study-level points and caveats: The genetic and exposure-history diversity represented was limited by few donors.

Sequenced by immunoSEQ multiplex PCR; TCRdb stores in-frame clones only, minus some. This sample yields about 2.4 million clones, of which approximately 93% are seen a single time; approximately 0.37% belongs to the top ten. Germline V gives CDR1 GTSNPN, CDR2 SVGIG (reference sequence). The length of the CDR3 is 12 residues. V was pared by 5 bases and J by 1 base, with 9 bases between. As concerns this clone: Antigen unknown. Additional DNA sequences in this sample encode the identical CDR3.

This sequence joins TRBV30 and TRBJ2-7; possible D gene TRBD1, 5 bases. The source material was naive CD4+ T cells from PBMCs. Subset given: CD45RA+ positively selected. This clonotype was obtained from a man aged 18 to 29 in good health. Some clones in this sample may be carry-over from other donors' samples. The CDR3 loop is CAWGQGSYEQYF. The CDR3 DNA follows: TGTGCCTGGGGGCAGGGTTCCTACGAGCAGTACTTC.